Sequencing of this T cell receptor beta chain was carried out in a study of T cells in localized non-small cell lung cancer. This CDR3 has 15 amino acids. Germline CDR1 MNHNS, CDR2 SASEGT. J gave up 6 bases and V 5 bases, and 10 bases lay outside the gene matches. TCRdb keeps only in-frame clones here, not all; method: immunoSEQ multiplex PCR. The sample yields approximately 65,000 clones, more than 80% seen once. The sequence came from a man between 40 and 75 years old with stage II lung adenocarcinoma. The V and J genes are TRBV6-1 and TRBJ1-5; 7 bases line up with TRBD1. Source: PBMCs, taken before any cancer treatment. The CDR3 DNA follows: TGTGCCAGCAGTCCAAAGGGGGCTCCGAGTCAGCCCCAGCATTTT. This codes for CASSPKGAPSQPQHF.